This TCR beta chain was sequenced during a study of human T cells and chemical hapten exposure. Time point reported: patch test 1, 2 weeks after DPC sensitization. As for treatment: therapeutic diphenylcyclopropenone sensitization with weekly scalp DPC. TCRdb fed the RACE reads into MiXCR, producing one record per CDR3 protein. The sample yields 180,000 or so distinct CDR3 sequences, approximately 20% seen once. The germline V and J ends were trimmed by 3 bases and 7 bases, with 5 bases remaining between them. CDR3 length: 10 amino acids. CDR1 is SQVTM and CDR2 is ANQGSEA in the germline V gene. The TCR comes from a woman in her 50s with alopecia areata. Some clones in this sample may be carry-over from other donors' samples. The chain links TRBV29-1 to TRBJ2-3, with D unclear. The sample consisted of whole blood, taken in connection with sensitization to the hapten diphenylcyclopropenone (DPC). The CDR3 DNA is TGCAGCGTTGATCCGAATACGCAGTATTTT. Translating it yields CSVDPNTQYF.